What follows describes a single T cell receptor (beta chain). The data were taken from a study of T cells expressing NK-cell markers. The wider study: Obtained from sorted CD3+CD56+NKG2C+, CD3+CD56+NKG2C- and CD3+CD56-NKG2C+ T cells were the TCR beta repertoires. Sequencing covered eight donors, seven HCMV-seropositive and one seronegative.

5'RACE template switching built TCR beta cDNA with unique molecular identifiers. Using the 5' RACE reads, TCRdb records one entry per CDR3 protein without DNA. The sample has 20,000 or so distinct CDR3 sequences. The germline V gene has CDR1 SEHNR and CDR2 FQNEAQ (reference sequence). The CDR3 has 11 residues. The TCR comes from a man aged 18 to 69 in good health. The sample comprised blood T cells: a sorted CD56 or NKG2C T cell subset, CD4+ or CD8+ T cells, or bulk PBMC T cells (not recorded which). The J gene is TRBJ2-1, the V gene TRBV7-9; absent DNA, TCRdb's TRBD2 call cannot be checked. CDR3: CASSVGPFQFF.